This paragraph covers one T cell receptor (beta chain) sequence. Its antigen is undetermined. This sample was taken from a study of CD8 T cells in ankylosing spondylitis. Whole-study results and caveats: Roughly 8 highly homologous variants formed a TCR beta motif that appeared characteristic of ankylosing spondylitis blood. Both synovial fluid and blood in reactive arthritis had previously been reported to carry some motif variants. With a CD8+ phenotype, disease-linked clones were relatively rare in peripheral blood. Reports say disease-linked clones showed up significantly more in matched ankylosing spondylitis synovial fluid.

The CDR3 length is 20 residues. J was trimmed by 1 base and V by 6 bases; bases with no gene match: 14. Germline lookup yields CDR1 SGHVS and CDR2 FQNEAQ. Using quantitative 5'-RACE with molecular barcodes, the authors made TCR beta libraries. TCRdb ran MiXCR on the 5' RACE reads and lists one entry per CDR3 protein. This table has about 480,000 distinct CDR3 sequences, about a sixth appearing once. The chain employs TRBV7-8 and TRBJ2-1; the match to TRBD2 covers 14 bases. This receptor was obtained from a male donor with ankylosing spondylitis. The sample taken for sequencing was blood, either unsorted or a sorted T cell fraction (not recorded which). The CDR3 is CASSSIRGTSGRKSYNEQFF. CDR3 bases: TGTGCCAGCAGTTCCATCCGTGGGACTAGCGGGAGAAAGTCCTACAATGAGCAGTTCTTC.